The 25 T cell receptor beta chains in this list originate from one sample, sequenced in a study of Ad26.COV2.S vaccination and SARS-CoV-2 variants. The repertoire was sequenced with immunoSEQ multiplex PCR; TCRdb's copy has only in-frame clones and lacks some. The sample comprises some 480,000 clones, around 90% of which are singletons, and roughly 13% rests with the top ten. Treatment denoted: around 19 received Ad26.COV2.S at low or high dose, single or two shots; 5 received placebo; per-sample allocation not given. Samples came from day 63 after the first vaccine or placebo injection. Source: peripheral blood, taken in a trial of Ad26.COV2.S vaccine versus placebo. These receptors originate from a person between 18 and 60 years old who received the Ad26.COV2.S COVID-19 vaccine or a placebo.

The chain has TRBV19 and TRBJ1-5; 9 bases agree with TRBD1. Germline loops: CDR1 LNHDA, CDR2 SQIVND (reference sequence). CDR3 length equals 12 residues. V gave up 8 bases and J gave up 4 bases; unmatched junction bases: 0. DNA of the CDR3: TGTGCCAGTGGACAGGGGAATCAGCCCCAGCATTTT. This sequence encodes CASGQGNQPQHF.

The gene calls are TRBV5-1 and TRBJ2-6; 11 bases line up with TRBD2. Germline CDR1 SGHRS, CDR2 YFSETQ. V gave up 2 bases and J gave up 0 bases; unmatched junction bases: 10. The length of the CDR3 is 20 residues. The CDR3 spells CASSFAPGLAASSGANVLTF. In DNA, the CDR3 is TGCGCCAGCAGCTTTGCGCCGGGACTAGCGGCTAGCTCTGGGGCCAACGTCCTGACTTTC.

Points on this clone: The sample holds other DNA sequences that translate to the same CDR3. This chain connects TRBV3-1 (or the pseudogene TRBV3-2) to TRBJ2-1, with D possibly matching TRBD2 (5 bases). V lost 1 base and J lost 9, with 7 bases in between. Per germline, CDR1 LGHDT and CDR2 YNNKEL (reference sequence). The CDR3 runs 12 residues. The CDR3 nucleotides read TGTGCCAGCAGCCAAGTCGCGGGTGAGCAGTTCTTC. Protein: CASSQVAGEQFF.

The V gene is TRBV6-1, the J gene TRBJ2-5; 9 bases match TRBD2. The CDR3 is 16 amino acids. V lost 2 bases to trimming and J lost 3 bases; unmatched junction nucleotides: 7. CDR1 and CDR2 from the germline V gene are MNHNS and SASEGT. CDR3 nucleotides: TGTGCCAGCAGTGAACCGAGCGGGAGGACTAAAGAGACCCAGTACTTC. Translated: CASSEPSGRTKETQYF.

This chain joins TRBV28 and TRBJ2-7; D perhaps matches TRBD2 (7 bases). V was trimmed by 4 bases and J by 1 base, leaving 17 bases between them. The V gene's germline CDR1 is MDHEN and CDR2 SYDVKM. This CDR3 has 16 amino acids. Here the CDR3 reads CASSSLRGRGSYEQYF. CDR3 nucleotides: TGTGCCAGCAGTTCCCTTCGGGGGCGGGGGTCCTACGAGCAGTACTTC. Full variable domain (rest looked up from reference TRBV28 and TRBJ2-7): DVKVTQSSRYLVKRTGEKVFLECVQDMDHENMFWYRQDPGLGLRLIYFSYDVKMKEKGDIPEGYSVSREKKERFSLILESASTNQTSMYLCASSSLRGRGSYEQYFGPGTRLTVT.

The gene calls are TRBV4-3 and TRBJ2-3; D perhaps matches TRBD1 (5 bases). The CDR3 has 13 residues. V shed 5 bases and J shed 1 base, with 7 bases lying between them. Germline assignment: CDR1 LGHNA and CDR2 YSLEER. CDR3 in amino acids: CASSFRGTDTQYF. CDR3 sequence (DNA): TGCGCCAGCAGCTTCAGGGGCACAGATACGCAGTATTTT.

The gene calls are TRBV28 and TRBJ2-1; 11 bases agree with TRBD2. The CDR3 has 12 amino acids. Germline V gene data show CDR1 as MDHEN and CDR2 as SYDVKM. CDR3 region: CAGTSGTNEQFF. The DNA of the CDR3 is TGTGCGGGGACTAGCGGAACCAATGAGCAGTTCTTC.

This chain connects TRBV10-3 to TRBJ2-5, with TRBD1 as a possible D gene (6 bases). V lost 4 bases, J lost 1 base, and 16 bases lay in between. Germline V gene data show CDR1 as ENHRY and CDR2 as SYGVKD. The CDR3 totals 16 residues. CDR3 sequence reads: CAISAVLGGVQETQYF. In nucleotides, the CDR3 is TGTGCCATCAGTGCTGTCCTTGGGGGCGTCCAAGAGACCCAGTACTTC.

This clone came up once. The genes are TRBV11-2 and TRBJ2-7; 10 bases are a match to TRBD2. The CDR3 is 15 residues long. V gave up 5 bases and J gave up 3 bases; unmatched junction bases: 7. The germline gives CDR1 SGHAT, CDR2 FQNNGV. The CDR3 nucleotides are TGTGCCAGCAGCAAAGCTAGCGGGAGCAACTACGAGCAGTACTTC. It is translated as CASSKASGSNYEQYF.

This chain links TRBV28 with TRBJ1-2, with 9 bases matching TRBD1. V trimming: 2 bases; J trimming: 4 bases; junction bases outside the gene matches: 11. The CDR3 covers 17 residues. Germline loops: CDR1 MDHEN, CDR2 SYDVKM. The CDR3 sequence: CASSLMTGGMGSYGYTF. The DNA of the CDR3 is TGTGCCAGCAGTTTAATGACAGGGGGTATGGGTAGCTATGGCTACACCTTC.

This CDR3 reads CASSDIDTGELFF. In DNA, the CDR3 is TGTGCCAGCAGTGACATCGACACCGGGGAGCTGTTTTTT. The chain recombines TRBV2 with TRBJ2-2; D not certain. The germline V and J ends were trimmed by 3 bases and 3 bases, with 5 bases remaining between them. The CDR3 has 13 residues. CDR1 and CDR2 from the germline V gene are SNHLY and FYNNEI.

This clone was counted only a few times. The chain employs TRBV4-1 and TRBJ2-7, with 9 bases fitting TRBD1. V shed 5 bases, J shed 6 bases, and the junction held 11 bases outside the gene matches. From germline, CDR1 is MGHRA and CDR2 YSYEKL. This CDR3 spans 15 amino acids. The DNA of the CDR3 is TGCGCCAGCAGCTTCCTCTCGGGACAGGGTCGCGAGCAGTACTTC. Translating it yields CASSFLSGQGREQYF.

V usage is TRBV5-1 and J usage is TRBJ2-6; perhaps TRBD2 as D (5 bases). The CDR3 is 17 amino acids. V lost 4 bases, J lost 4 bases, and 18 bases lay in between. Germline V CDR1 and CDR2: SGHRS, YFSETQ. The DNA of the CDR3 is TGCGCCAGCAGCCCCCTCGGACTTCTGTTCGGGGCCAACGTCCTGACTTTC. This encodes CASSPLGLLFGANVLTF.

The J gene is TRBJ1-1, the V gene TRBV19; D is ambiguous. This CDR3 region has 16 residues. Trimming removed 4 bases at V and 0 bases at J, with 15 bases between. CDR1 and CDR2 (germline): LNHDA, SQIVND (reference sequence). As DNA, the CDR3 is TGTGCCAGTAGTAGCCAGGCACAGCTCATGAACACTGAAGCTTTCTTT. Translation: CASSSQAQLMNTEAFF. Full variable domain (missing parts from reference TRBV19 and TRBJ1-1): DGGITQSPKYLFRKEGQNVTLSCEQNLNHDAMYWYRQDPGQGLRLIYYSQIVNDFQKGDIAEGYSVSREKKESFPLTVTSAQKNPTAFYLCASSSQAQLMNTEAFFGQGTRLTVV.

The J gene is TRBJ1-2, the V gene TRBV5-5; no clear D. Germline V gives CDR1 SGHKS, CDR2 YYEKEE (reference sequence). This CDR3 has 15 amino acids. Between the trimmed V and J ends, which lost 5 bases and 0 bases, there was a span of 14 bases. The CDR3 loop reads CASRVLGIPNYGYTF. Here the CDR3 DNA reads TGTGCCAGCAGAGTACTAGGAATCCCTAACTATGGCTACACCTTC.

The sample holds one count of this clone. V gene TRBV9 combines with J gene TRBJ2-1, with TRBD1 matching 8 bases. J lost 10 bases, V lost 4 bases, and 13 bases had no gene match. The CDR3 length is 15 residues. Germline V gene data show CDR1 as SGDLS and CDR2 as YYNGEE. The CDR3 nucleotides are TGTGCCAGCAGCATTGGACAGGGCATTACGATGGAGCAGTTCTTC. Protein product: CASSIGQGITMEQFF.

This chain links TRBV21-1 with TRBJ1-5. TRBV21-1 corresponds to a pseudogene. This CDR3 region has 12 residues. The CDR3 reads CASSQKTQPQHF. For the CDR3, the DNA is TGTGCCAGCAGCCAAAAGACGCAGCCCCAGCATTTT.

This sequence joins TRBV18 and TRBJ2-3, with D possibly being TRBD1 or TRBD2 (6 bases each). This CDR3 has 15 amino acids. Germline V CDR1 and CDR2: KGHSH, LQKENI. With 3 bases removed from V and 4 bases from J, the gap between germline ends came to 14 bases. CDR3 in DNA: TGTGCCAGCTCACCCGGGGGCGCGAGAGCAGATACGCAGTATTTT. Translated: CASSPGGARADTQYF.

This chain uses TRBV7-6 with TRBJ2-1; TRBD1 agrees at 7 bases. The CDR3 length is 19 residues. V lost 1 base and J lost 2; bases outside the gene matches: 14. Germline CDR1 and CDR2: SGHVS and FNYEAQ. CDR3 coding DNA: TGTGCCAGCAGCTTAGGTCCCCGTGGGGGACAGAGTCCCTACAATGAGCAGTTCTTC. Its protein is CASSLGPRGGQSPYNEQFF.

The chain recombines TRBV30 with TRBJ2-6; D uncertain. The CDR3 consists of 13 residues. Germline lookup yields CDR1 GTSNPN and CDR2 SVGIG (reference sequence). V lost 5 bases and J 0 bases, leaving 5 bases between the germline ends. The CDR3 reads CAWVFSGANVLTF. CDR3 nucleotides: TGTGCCTGGGTGTTCTCTGGGGCCAACGTCCTGACTTTC. Together with reference TRBV30 and TRBJ2-6, the CDR3 gives the full variable domain: SQTIHQWPATLVQPVGSPLSLECTVEGTSNPNLYWYRQAAGRGLQLLFYSVGIGQISSEVPQNLSASRPQDRQFILSSKKLLLSDSGFYLCAWVFSGANVLTFGAGSRLTVL.

V gene TRBV4-3 combines with J gene TRBJ1-2; weak D call: TRBD1 (6 bases). Germline V gene sequence: CDR1 LGHNA, CDR2 YSLEER. The CDR3 runs 17 residues. Deletions cut 2 bases from V and 5 bases from J, with 21 bases between. The CDR3 DNA is TGCGCCAGCAGCCAACGAAGGGGGACCATAGTCCGATATGGCTACACCTTC. Translation gives CASSQRRGTIVRYGYTF.

The rearrangement links TRBV7-2 to TRBJ2-3; 8 nucleotides match TRBD1. After removal of 2 bases from V and 3 bases from J, the junction contained 10 bases not matched to a gene. Looked up from germline, CDR1 is SGHTA and CDR2 is FQGNSA. This CDR3 comprises 17 residues. The CDR3 nucleotides are TGTGCCAGCAGCTTAAACCATCGGTACAGGGGGACAGATACGCAGTATTTT. This codes for CASSLNHRYRGTDTQYF.

This clone was detected once. V and J are TRBV19 and TRBJ2-1, with 8 positions matching TRBD2. The V and J ends lost 3 bases and 0 bases, in that order; junction bases with no gene match: 1. The CDR3 covers 15 residues. The germline V gene encodes CDR1 LNHDA and CDR2 SQIVND (reference sequence). CDR3 in DNA: TGTGCCAGTAGTATTAGCGGGAACTCCTACAATGAGCAGTTCTTC. As protein: CASSISGNSYNEQFF.

The chain carries TRBV7-9 and TRBJ2-7; D gene unclear. The length of the CDR3 is 13 residues. Germline CDR1 SEHNR, CDR2 FQNEAQ (reference sequence). Deletions cut 3 bases from V and 3 bases from J, with 9 bases between. This chain's CDR3 is CASSFGQHYEQYF. The DNA of the CDR3 is TGTGCCAGCAGCTTTGGGCAGCACTACGAGCAGTACTTC. The complete variable domain, with remaining parts taken from reference TRBV7-9 and TRBJ2-7, reads DTGVSQNPRHKITKRGQNVTFRCDPISEHNRLYWYRQTLGQGPEFLTYFQNEAQLEKSRLLSDRFSAERPKGSFSTLEIQRTEQGDSAMYLCASSFGQHYEQYFGPGTRLTVT.

The CDR3: CASSFRTGWDNEQFF. DNA for the CDR3: TGTGCCAGCAGCTTCAGGACAGGGTGGGACAATGAGCAGTTCTTC. The J gene is TRBJ2-1, the V gene TRBV5-5; TRBD1 matches at 8 bases. Germline V CDR1 and CDR2: SGHKS, YYEKEE (reference sequence). This CDR3 spans 15 amino acids. V shed 2 bases, J shed 5 bases, and the junction held 6 bases outside the gene matches.